The sequence of this T cell receptor beta chain was determined in a study of Ad26.COV2.S vaccination and SARS-CoV-2 variants (dated by TCRdb to about 2021). Looking at the study overall: Donors in the vaccine arm were drawn from COV1001, a multicentre, randomized, double-blind, placebo-controlled phase I-IIa trial testing Ad26.COV2.S in healthy adults. Ad26.COV2.S was administered intramuscularly at 5 x 10^10 or 1 x 10^11 viral particles, either as a single shot or as two shots given 56 days apart. TCRbeta repertoire sequencing was used to assess the specificity and breadth of SARS-CoV-2-reactive T cell receptors after Ad26.COV2.S vaccination. A total of 32 samples were included in the TCR-sequenced set, comprising around 19 Ad26.COV2.S vaccine recipients, 5 placebo recipients and 8 SARS-CoV-2 convalescent individuals. Trial participants were randomized into five groups of five, in which low-dose or high-dose Ad26.COV2.S was given once or twice, or placebo was given on both occasions. Investigators did not know the trial group allocation while performing experiments and assessing outcomes.

With regard to this clone: The target of this receptor is not known. Qualities for individual bases were not recorded, and no much larger clone is one base off.

The immunoSEQ Assay was the method used to sequence TCRbeta CDR3 regions. After extraction, genomic DNA underwent amplification by bias-controlled multiplex PCR, followed by high-throughput sequencing. Processing in the source paper ran as follows. To quantify the absolute abundance of every unique TCRbeta CDR3 region, sequences were collapsed and filtered. Usable DNA was measured by amplifying reference genes present in all nucleated cells, and TCRbeta template counts were normalized to that usable DNA to estimate T cell fraction. Repertoire TCRs were annotated as SARS-CoV-2-specific by exact matching of V gene, CDR3 amino acid sequence and J gene to a known reactive TCR set. The reference SARS-CoV-2 TCR set was obtained from MIRA and was filtered for enrichment in COVID-19-positive ImmuneCODE repertoires, whereby public or cross-reactive TCRs were removed. Drawing on the MIRA antigens, annotated TCRs were analysed further at the level of specific ORF or position within ORF. Breadth was defined as the number of annotated unique rearrangements divided by the total number of unique productive rearrangements, and depth was defined as the summed frequency of the annotated unique rearrangements. Two-sided Wilcoxon rank-sum tests were used to compare TCR breadth between groups. As stored in TCRdb, this immuneACCESS dataset retains in-frame rearrangements with V and J assigned. A fraction of the clones does not appear; measured against another copy, unresolved V genes explain less than half of the discrepancy, and the remainder lacks a known reason. V, J and clone size were drawn from that table, and D and trimming were deduced from the DNA. The sample data list some 520,000 clones, and roughly 89% of these were observed just once. Of the sample, more than 10% is held by the ten largest clones.

The treatment or condition label, as the study defines it: around 19 received Ad26.COV2.S at low or high dose, single or two shots; several received placebo; per-sample allocation not given. Repertoires of vaccine and placebo recipients were sequenced from samples taken on day 63 after the first injection. Between 29 July and 7 August 2020, Cohort 1b enrolled about 27 adults aged 18-55 years at one site in Boston, USA. As a vaccine, Ad26.COV2.S was a replication-incompetent adenovirus type 26 vector that expressed a prefusion-stabilized SARS-CoV-2 spike protein derived from the original Wuhan strain. The CDR3 contains 17 residues, cysteine and phenylalanine counted. Only CDR3 DNA remains: 51 bases, in frame from the first base. The germline V gene (reference sequence) supplies CDR1 MNHEY and CDR2 SMNVEV. V is cut back by 3 bases and J by 8 bases, with 14 bases in the junction unmatched. General findings and caveats noted by the study authors: Comparable non-spike TCR breadth was observed between vaccine and placebo recipients, consistent with only spike being contained in the vaccine. It was noted by the authors that total T cell responses may have been underestimated by the TCR breadth and depth analyses. After vaccination, substantial breadth of spike-specific CD8+ and CD4+ T cell responses was reported. Spike-specific TCR breadth was higher in Ad26.COV2.S recipients than in placebo recipients (P = 0.0014). The study was not powered for comparison of responses between vaccine doses or regimens.

Recombination connected TRBV27 to TRBJ2-1, with 9 central nucleotides matching TRBD2. The sample consisted of peripheral blood, taken in a trial of Ad26.COV2.S vaccine versus placebo. This receptor was taken from a person aged 18 to 59 who received the Ad26.COV2.S COVID-19 vaccine or a placebo. Read as DNA, the sequence is TGTGCCAGCAGTTTTGCTAGCGGGAAAGCCCACGGCGATGAGCAGTTCTTC. It is translated as CASSFASGKAHGDEQFF.